The clone carrying this T cell receptor beta chain was picked up a small number of times. Its target is not known. This entry is derived from a study of shared clonotypes between healthy human individuals. Study results and limitations: Shared clonotypes across all four donors exceeded non-shared ones in generation probability.

Profiled with immunoSEQ multiplex PCR; TCRdb holds only in-frame clones, not every one. Of approximately 1.1 million clones listed, about 80% are singletons. Donors were healthy HIV-negative adults without recently reported acute infections or vaccinations. CD4+ cells underwent separation, giving CD45RA+ naive and CD45RA-negative memory subsets. Material: memory CD4+ T cells from PBMCs. Subset defined: CD45RA-negative fraction. This receptor was taken from a young man in good health. Some clones in this sample may be carry-over from other donors' samples.

The CDR3 here is CASSFVASGKRAHNEQFF. The DNA for the CDR3 is TGTGCCAGCAGTTTCGTCGCTAGCGGGAAGAGGGCCCACAATGAGCAGTTCTTC. The chain uses TRBV27 and TRBJ2-1; 9 nucleotides match TRBD2. The CDR3 has 18 amino acids. V dropped 3 bases and J dropped 5; count of bases not matched to a gene: 14. Germline CDR1 MNHEY, CDR2 SMNVEV (reference sequence).